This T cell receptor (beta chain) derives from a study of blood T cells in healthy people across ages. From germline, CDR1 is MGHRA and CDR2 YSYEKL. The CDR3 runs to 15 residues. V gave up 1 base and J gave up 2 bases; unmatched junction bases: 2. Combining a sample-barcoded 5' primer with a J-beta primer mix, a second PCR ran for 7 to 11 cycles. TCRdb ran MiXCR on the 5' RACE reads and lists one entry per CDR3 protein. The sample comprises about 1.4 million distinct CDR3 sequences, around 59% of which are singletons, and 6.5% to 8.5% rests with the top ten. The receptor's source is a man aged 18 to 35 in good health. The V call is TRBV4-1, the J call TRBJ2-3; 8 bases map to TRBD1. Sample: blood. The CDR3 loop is CASSQGQGTTDTQYF. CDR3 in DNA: TGCGCCAGCAGCCAAGGACAGGGGACCACAGATACGCAGTATTTT.